Listed below are T cell receptor beta chains from one sample, sequenced in a study of blood T cells in healthy people across ages. Each CDR3 protein gets one entry after TCRdb re-called the 5' RACE reads with MiXCR. The sample holds 1.4 million or so distinct CDR3 sequences; roughly 43% are singletons and the top ten take approximately 4%. Sequencing used blood. These receptors came from a woman aged 18-29 years in good health. Both conserved end residues are part of each CDR3. The D gene is left open where the match is weak. Some rows have no size entry. The others give once, few or many, or a class for an expanded clone.

j_gene: TRBJ1-5; abundance: .; v_gene: TRBV20-1; d_gene: TRBD1; CDR3nt: TGCAGTGCTAGAGATGTTTTTGGACAGGGGGGCAATCAGCCCCAGCATTTT; CDR3aa: CSARDVFGQGGNQPQHF
j_gene: TRBJ2-7; abundance: .; v_gene: TRBV20-1; d_gene: TRBD2; CDR3nt: TGCAGTGCGGCGGGACTAGCGGGACCCTCCTACGAGCAGTACTTC; CDR3aa: CSAAGLAGPSYEQYF
j_gene: TRBJ2-1; abundance: .; v_gene: TRBV14; d_gene: .; CDR3nt: TGTGCCAGCAGCCAAGAGGCAAGCTATGAGCAGTTCTTC; CDR3aa: CASSQEASYEQFF
j_gene: TRBJ1-4; abundance: .; v_gene: TRBV13; d_gene: TRBD1; CDR3nt: TGTGCCAGCAGCTTATCAGGGGGAAGGACTAATGAAAAACTGTTTTTT; CDR3aa: CASSLSGGRTNEKLFF
j_gene: TRBJ1-2; abundance: few; v_gene: TRBV20-1; d_gene: .; CDR3nt: TGCAGTGCTAGAGTTGGGACCTATGGCTACACCTTC; CDR3aa: CSARVGTYGYTF
j_gene: TRBJ2-3; abundance: .; v_gene: TRBV5-1; d_gene: .; CDR3nt: TGCGCCAGCAGCCCCGCCCAGAACACAGATACGCAGTATTTT; CDR3aa: CASSPAQNTDTQYF
j_gene: TRBJ2-1; abundance: few; v_gene: TRBV28; d_gene: .; CDR3nt: TGTGCCGCGGTCCGGAGGATGCAAGGGGGTGAGCAGTTCTTC; CDR3aa: CAAVRRMQGGEQFF
j_gene: TRBJ2-3; abundance: .; v_gene: TRBV5-1; d_gene: TRBD2; CDR3nt: TGCGCCAGCAGTTCCGTCCTGAGCGGGAGTGCAGATACGCAGTATTTT; CDR3aa: CASSSVLSGSADTQYF
j_gene: TRBJ1-2; abundance: many; v_gene: TRBV29-1; d_gene: TRBD1; CDR3nt: TGCAGCGTTACAGGGGTCTATGGCTACACCTTC; CDR3aa: CSVTGVYGYTF
j_gene: TRBJ1-2; abundance: .; v_gene: TRBV27; d_gene: .; CDR3nt: TGTGCCAGCAGCCAGTCGGGGGCCTATGGCTACACCTTC; CDR3aa: CASSQSGAYGYTF
j_gene: TRBJ1-3; abundance: .; v_gene: TRBV5-1; d_gene: TRBD1; CDR3nt: TGCGCCAGCAGCTCACAGGGGTACTCTGGAAACACCATATATTTT; CDR3aa: CASSSQGYSGNTIYF
j_gene: TRBJ2-7; abundance: .; v_gene: TRBV19; d_gene: .; CDR3nt: TGTGCCAGTAGCGCCAGTACGCACTCCTACGAGCAGTACTTC; CDR3aa: CASSASTHSYEQYF
j_gene: TRBJ1-1; abundance: .; v_gene: TRBV28; d_gene: .; CDR3nt: TGTGCCAGCAGTTTCGTCTCTATTAGCCGGTACACTGAAGCTTTCTTT; CDR3aa: CASSFVSISRYTEAFF
j_gene: TRBJ2-1; abundance: .; v_gene: TRBV20-1; d_gene: .; CDR3nt: TGCAGTGCTAGAGATGTGGGGGTGGGCTACAATGAGCAGTTCTTC; CDR3aa: CSARDVGVGYNEQFF
j_gene: TRBJ2-7; abundance: .; v_gene: TRBV7-2; d_gene: .; CDR3nt: TGTGCCAGCAGCTTAGATTGGCCAGGGGTTGGGTGGGAGCAGTACTTC; CDR3aa: CASSLDWPGVGWEQYF
j_gene: TRBJ2-1; abundance: many; v_gene: TRBV24-1; d_gene: TRBD1; CDR3nt: TGTGCCACCAGTGACCCAGGGGGAAAGTCCTACAATGAGCAGTTCTTC; CDR3aa: CATSDPGGKSYNEQFF
j_gene: TRBJ2-7; abundance: .; v_gene: TRBV7-9; d_gene: .; CDR3nt: TGTGCCAGCAGCTATCCCGGGACTTTCTACGAGCAGTACTTC; CDR3aa: CASSYPGTFYEQYF
j_gene: TRBJ1-2; abundance: .; v_gene: TRBV12-3/TRBV12-4; d_gene: .; CDR3nt: TGTGCCAGCAGTCCCCCTGTTTGGGATGGCTACACCTTC; CDR3aa: CASSPPVWDGYTF
j_gene: TRBJ2-1; abundance: .; v_gene: TRBV7-9; d_gene: TRBD2; CDR3nt: TGTGCCAGCAGGAAGACAGTGAAAGGAGCGGGATCCCATGAGCAGTTCTTC; CDR3aa: CASRKTVKGAGSHEQFF
j_gene: TRBJ2-7; abundance: many; v_gene: TRBV12-3/TRBV12-4; d_gene: .; CDR3nt: TGTGCCAGCAGTCCGATCAGGGCTAGATCCTACGAGCAGTACTTC; CDR3aa: CASSPIRARSYEQYF
j_gene: TRBJ2-7; abundance: few; v_gene: TRBV7-2; d_gene: TRBD2; CDR3nt: TGTGCCAGCAGCTATTTTGCGGGGGGCTCCTACGAGCAGTACTTC; CDR3aa: CASSYFAGGSYEQYF
j_gene: TRBJ2-5; abundance: few; v_gene: TRBV12-3/TRBV12-4; d_gene: .; CDR3nt: TGTGCCAGCAGTTTAGAAGGCACTGGGACCCAGTACTTC; CDR3aa: CASSLEGTGTQYF
j_gene: TRBJ2-5; abundance: once; v_gene: TRBV9; d_gene: TRBD2; CDR3nt: TGTGCCAGCAGCCCGCGTGCGGGGGACGAGACCCAGTACTTC; CDR3aa: CASSPRAGDETQYF
j_gene: TRBJ1-5; abundance: few; v_gene: TRBV20-1; d_gene: .; CDR3nt: TGCAGTGCTAGAGATACGGACGGCGCTCAGCCCCAGCATTTT; CDR3aa: CSARDTDGAQPQHF
j_gene: TRBJ1-3; abundance: .; v_gene: TRBV9; d_gene: .; CDR3nt: TGTGCCAGCAGCGTCTCAGATTTCCTTAGAAACACCATATATTTT; CDR3aa: CASSVSDFLRNTIYF
j_gene: TRBJ1-2; abundance: .; v_gene: TRBV4-3; d_gene: .; CDR3nt: TGCGCCAGCAGCCAAGACGTCGGGGATGGCTACACCTTC; CDR3aa: CASSQDVGDGYTF
j_gene: TRBJ2-7; abundance: once; v_gene: TRBV6-5; d_gene: TRBD2; CDR3nt: TGTGCCAGTAGTTACCGGACTAGCGGGAGGTACGAGCAGTACTTC; CDR3aa: CASSYRTSGRYEQYF